These 23 T cell receptor beta chains were all obtained from the same sample, sequenced in a study of blood T cell repertoires in COVID-19. The data were produced by immunoSEQ multiplex PCR, yet TCRdb's version contains in-frame clones alone and is incomplete. The sample carries 260,000 or so clones, roughly 85% recorded once. Sequencing was performed on PBMCs or T cells enriched from blood (not recorded which). The receptor source for this set is a woman in her 50s who had recovered from COVID-19.

This clone was seen a handful of times. The chain links TRBV19 to TRBJ1-5, with 10 bases that match TRBD1. Germline CDR1 LNHDA, CDR2 SQIVND (reference sequence). V lost 11 bases and J lost 7; bases outside the gene matches: 8. The CDR3 length is 13 residues. CDR3: CAGGTGVGQPQHF. The CDR3 DNA sequence: TGTGCCGGAGGGACAGGGGTGGGCCAGCCCCAGCATTTT.

A remark on this clone: The identical CDR3 is also encoded by other nucleotide sequences in the sample. The chain carries TRBV7-9 and TRBJ1-2; no clear D gene. The CDR3 totals 13 residues. The germline gives CDR1 SEHNR, CDR2 FQNEAQ (reference sequence). V gave up 2 bases and J gave up 3 bases, with 7 bases separating them. The chain's CDR3 is CASSLSGDYGYTF. The CDR3 region has the DNA TGTGCCAGCAGCTTATCCGGGGACTATGGCTACACCTTC. The variable domain in full, with the rest retrieved from reference TRBV7-9 and TRBJ1-2, is DTGVSQNPRHKITKRGQNVTFRCDPISEHNRLYWYRQTLGQGPEFLTYFQNEAQLEKSRLLSDRFSAERPKGSFSTLEIQRTEQGDSAMYLCASSLSGDYGYTFGSGTRLTVV.

This clone was recorded a few times. The CDR3 spells CASRATGVGNEKLFF. The DNA for the CDR3 is TGCGCCAGCAGGGCGACCGGGGTGGGTAATGAAAAACTGTTTTTT. The rearrangement joins TRBV4-1 to TRBJ1-4; D gene ambiguous. Germline V gene sequence: CDR1 MGHRA, CDR2 YSYEKL. V was clipped by 6 bases and J by 4 bases, with 15 bases between them. The CDR3 has 15 residues.

The rearrangement links TRBV11-2 to TRBJ1-3; 7 nucleotides line up with TRBD1. The CDR3 totals 15 residues. Germline trimming cut 1 base from V and 6 bases from J; bases unmatched to any gene: 6. Germline V lookup: CDR1 SGHAT, CDR2 FQNNGV. CDR3: CASSLAGGRENTIYF. The CDR3 DNA follows: TGTGCCAGCAGCTTAGCAGGGGGACGGGAAAACACCATATATTTT. Using reference TRBV11-2 and TRBJ1-3 for the parts outside the CDR3, the full variable domain is EAGVAQSPRYKIIEKRQSVAFWCNPISGHATLYWYQQILGQGPKLLIQFQNNGVVDDSQLPKDRFSAERLKGVDSTLKIQPAKLEDSAVYLCASSLAGGRENTIYFGEGSWLTVV.

The rearrangement uses TRBV7-9 and TRBJ1-2; D gene unclear. V shed 3 bases and J shed 8 bases, with 13 bases lying between them. In germline, CDR1 is SEHNR, CDR2 FQNEAQ (reference sequence). The CDR3 extends over 13 amino acids. The CDR3 DNA sequence: TGTGCCAGCAGCTTGGCGGGCGAGATAGGCTACACCTTC. Translated, it gives CASSLAGEIGYTF.

The V and J genes are TRBV6-5 and TRBJ2-2; 8 bases map to TRBD1. The CDR3 extends over 15 amino acids. V was pared by 6 bases and J by 1 base, with 4 bases of the junction left unmatched. CDR1 is MNHEY, CDR2 SVGAGI, per germline. The CDR3 region is CASRAGTGNTGELFF. The CDR3 nucleotides read TGTGCCAGCAGAGCCGGGACAGGGAACACCGGGGAGCTGTTTTTT.

The chain has TRBV6-5 and TRBJ1-2, with D possibly being TRBD1 (5 bases). Trimming shortened V by 5 bases and J by 3 bases, and 16 bases separated the two germline ends. In germline, CDR1 is MNHEY, CDR2 SVGAGI. This CDR3 is built from 15 residues. DNA for the CDR3: TGTGCCAGCAGTACGGCACGCAGGGATGACTATGGCTACACCTTC. Amino acids: CASSTARRDDYGYTF.

The rearrangement links TRBV5-6 to TRBJ2-7; D possibly corresponds to TRBD2 (6 bases). The CDR3 sequence is 14 residues long. Germline CDR1 SGHDT, CDR2 YYEEEE. V lost 2 bases to trimming and J lost 3 bases, with 12 bases between them. The CDR3 sequence is CASSLGGVFYEQYF. The CDR3, as DNA: TGTGCCAGCAGCTTAGGAGGGGTCTTCTACGAGCAGTACTTC.

The chain combines TRBV29-1 with TRBJ2-3, with 13 nucleotides matching TRBD2. J gave up 2 bases and V 4 bases, and 3 bases lay outside the gene matches. The V gene's germline CDR1 is SQVTM and CDR2 ANQGSEA. The CDR3 contains 15 residues. This CDR3 reads CSVGTSGSPTDTQYF. In DNA form, the CDR3 reads TGCAGCGTTGGGACTAGCGGGAGCCCCACAGATACGCAGTATTTT.

This clone has a single count. The rearrangement joins TRBV2 to TRBJ2-2, with 9 bases identical to TRBD1. The V and J ends lost 3 bases and 1 base, in that order; junction bases with no gene match: 3. This CDR3 has 16 amino acids. The germline gives CDR1 SNHLY, CDR2 FYNNEI. CDR3 residues: CASSDGTGWNTGELFF. CDR3 bases: TGTGCCAGCAGTGATGGGACAGGGTGGAACACCGGGGAGCTGTTTTTT.

V is TRBV6-2 or TRBV6-3 and J is TRBJ2-1; 11 bases fit TRBD2. The V and J ends lost 2 bases and 4 bases, in that order; junction bases with no gene match: 7. The CDR3 runs 17 residues. Per germline, CDR1 MNHEY and CDR2 SVGEGT. The CDR3 sequence: CASSYHGTSGPYNEQFF. CDR3 nucleotides: TGTGCCAGCAGTTACCATGGGACTAGCGGTCCTTACAATGAGCAGTTCTTC.

The chain employs TRBV19 and TRBJ1-1; TRBD1 matches at 11 bases. Trimming took 5 bases from V and 0 from J; bases not matched to a gene: 5. Per germline, CDR1 LNHDA and CDR2 SQIVND (reference sequence). This CDR3 is 16 amino acids long. The CDR3 sequence: CASSSGQGAMNTEAFF. For the CDR3, the DNA is TGTGCCAGTAGTTCTGGACAGGGGGCAATGAACACTGAAGCTTTCTTT.

The chain is built from TRBV19 and TRBJ2-1; TRBD2 matches at 14 bases. Germline CDR1 is LNHDA and CDR2 is SQIVND (reference sequence). The CDR3 runs to 15 residues. Losses at the gene ends were 5 bases for V and 9 bases for J; bases not matched to a gene: 6. The CDR3 sequence: CASSPGLAGGGEQFF. DNA for the CDR3: TGTGCCAGTAGTCCAGGACTAGCGGGGGGAGGTGAGCAGTTCTTC. The entire variable domain, with the rest obtained from reference TRBV19 and TRBJ2-1, is as follows: DGGITQSPKYLFRKEGQNVTLSCEQNLNHDAMYWYRQDPGQGLRLIYYSQIVNDFQKGDIAEGYSVSREKKESFPLTVTSAQKNPTAFYLCASSPGLAGGGEQFFGPGTRLTVL.

This chain links TRBV13 with TRBJ1-2; D gene ambiguous. CDR1 is PRHDT, CDR2 FYEKMQ, per germline (reference sequence). This CDR3 spans 16 amino acids. Trimming cost V 5 bases and J 1 base, with 17 bases left between them. The DNA for the CDR3 is TGTGCCAGCAGCCCACCGACGGAGTACCTTAACTATGGCTACACCTTC. It encodes CASSPPTEYLNYGYTF.

This clone was seen a few times. The chain has TRBV5-1 and TRBJ1-1; D possibly corresponds to TRBD1 (5 bases). Germline V gives CDR1 SGHRS, CDR2 YFSETQ. This CDR3 region has 14 residues. Trimming took off 9 bases at V and 2 bases at J, with 17 bases between the two ends. The CDR3 reads CATTTDPGNTEAFF. The CDR3 nucleotides are TGCGCCACTACGACAGACCCAGGAAACACTGAAGCTTTCTTT.

V gene TRBV18 combines with J gene TRBJ1-1; D is undetermined. CDR3 length: 14 amino acids. The V and J ends lost 3 bases and 1 base respectively, with 9 bases between them. CDR1 KGHSH and CDR2 LQKENI come from the germline V gene. The CDR3 bases are TGTGCCAGCTCACCGGGCAGGCGGAACACTGAAGCTTTCTTT. Translating it yields CASSPGRRNTEAFF.

This clone was observed once. The chain combines TRBV5-4 with TRBJ2-1, with D unclear. There are 14 residues in the CDR3. Between the trimmed V and J ends, which lost 4 bases and 4 bases, there was a span of 12 bases. Germline V CDR1 and CDR2: SGHNT, YYREEE (reference sequence). DNA for the CDR3: TGTGCCAGCAGCAAAATAGACGGGTACAATGAGCAGTTCTTC. Residues: CASSKIDGYNEQFF.

The J gene is TRBJ1-6, the V gene TRBV10-3; a possible D gene is TRBD1 (6 bases). Germline CDR1 ENHRY, CDR2 SYGVKD. This CDR3 spans 13 amino acids. The germline V and J ends were trimmed by 8 bases and 6 bases, with 11 bases remaining between them. CDR3 coding DNA: TGTGCCATCTCGGACAGTTTTAATTCACCCCTCCACTTT. Amino acids: CAISDSFNSPLHF.

This clone was seen a single time. This chain connects TRBV4-2 to TRBJ2-2, with D perhaps TRBD1 (5 bases). The CDR3 totals 15 residues. Looked up from germline, CDR1 is LGHNA and CDR2 is YNFKEQ. V was shortened by 1 base and J by 1 base, with 7 bases between the two germline ends. The CDR3 protein is CASSQAQGNTGELFF. The CDR3 bases are TGTGCCAGCAGCCAAGCTCAGGGGAACACCGGGGAGCTGTTTTTT.

The chain is built from TRBV4-1 and TRBJ1-5; a possible D gene is TRBD1 (5 bases). The ends were cut back, 1 base at V and 6 bases at J, with 13 bases in the middle. Germline CDR1 is MGHRA and CDR2 is YSYEKL. The CDR3 has 15 residues. The CDR3 DNA reads TGCGCCAGCAGCCAAGGCGACGGGGGTGGTCAGCCCCAGCATTTT. This translates into CASSQGDGGGQPQHF.

As for this clone: A read error may account for a junction end that differs from germline. This sequence joins TRBV24-1 and TRBJ2-7; the match to TRBD1 covers 7 bases. This CDR3 has 14 residues. Germline V gene sequence: CDR1 KGHDR, CDR2 SFDVKD. The CDR3 sequence: CATCDRADSYEQYF. The CDR3 region has the DNA TGTGCCACCTGTGACAGGGCGGACTCCTACGAGCAGTACTTC.

The sample holds a few counts of this clone. The J gene is TRBJ2-7, the V gene TRBV6-2 or TRBV6-3; a weak D match, TRBD2 (6 bases). The V end lost 5 bases, the J end lost 3 bases, and 14 bases lay between the germline ends. The CDR3 is made up of 14 amino acids. The germline gives CDR1 MNHEY, CDR2 SVGEGT. CDR3 sequence: CASSPLASDYEQYF. In nucleotides, the CDR3 is TGTGCCAGCAGTCCCCTAGCTAGCGACTACGAGCAGTACTTC.

The V and J genes are TRBV18 and TRBJ2-2; weak D call: TRBD2 (6 bases). CDR3 length: 15 residues. Deletions cut 6 bases from V and 4 bases from J, with 15 bases between. From germline, CDR1 is KGHSH and CDR2 LQKENI. CDR3 DNA sequence: TGTGCCAGCTCCCCTTCCGACGGGGGCACCGGGGAGCTGTTTTTT. This codes for CASSPSDGGTGELFF.